This T cell receptor (beta chain) was captured by sequencing in a study of T cell responses to AZD1222 COVID-19 vaccine. Assay used: immunoSEQ multiplex PCR; TCRdb lists only in-frame clones, some missing. The table lists roughly 140,000 clones, around 89% of them singletons. CDR3 size: 14 residues. Germline V CDR1 and CDR2: SNHLY, FYNNEI. V lost 3 bases and J lost 2, with 8 bases in between. This chain joins TRBV2 and TRBJ1-5; possibly TRBD1 for D (5 bases). This sequence originates from an adult in good health. The sample consisted of peripheral blood, taken on day 0 of MenACWY control vaccination. The CDR3 is CASSEGRGNQPQHF. The CDR3 DNA follows: TGTGCCAGCAGTGAGGGACGGGGCAATCAGCCCCAGCATTTT.